A selection of T cell receptor beta chains follows, all from one sample in a study of T cells in Graves' hyperthyroidism and ophthalmopathy. TCRdb reprocessed the multiplex PCR reads via MiXCR and lists one record per CDR3 protein. This repertoire shows some 550,000 distinct CDR3 sequences, about a sixth found once; its top ten account for roughly 3.4%. Input material: blood. These receptors were collected from a woman aged 40 to 50 with Graves' ophthalmopathy. Each CDR3 is given without its conserved first and last residue.

V gene,J gene,CDR3 protein
TRBV12-3/TRBV12-4,TRBJ1-5,ASSLGLGYQKPQH
TRBV19,TRBJ2-1,ASMGLAGMAEQF
TRBV3-1,TRBJ1-2,AGSLGPTAYGYT
TRBV9,TRBJ2-1,ASSSYPSSSYNEQF
TRBV12-3/TRBV12-4,TRBJ2-2,ASTKRRGDLNTGELF
TRBV6-1,TRBJ1-4,ASKGGPTDEKLF
TRBV7-9,TRBJ2-2,ASSPEGGTHRAGELF
TRBV20-1,TRBJ1-4,SARDRGLDEKLF
TRBV5-8,TRBJ1-5,ASSLGADQPQH
TRBV6-2/TRBV6-3,TRBJ2-7,ASSYSREGYEQY
TRBV6-1,TRBJ2-7,AGSEGGGLEQY
TRBV28,TRBJ2-7,ASSFSTSYEQY
TRBV5-1,TRBJ1-1,ASSLAATLGSEAF
TRBV7-9,TRBJ1-2,ASSPVLQGIGGYT
TRBV28,TRBJ1-2,ASSGPYGYT
TRBV4-1,TRBJ1-2,ASSQGVANYGYT
TRBV19,TRBJ2-1,ASSRVAGNNEQF
TRBV7-6,TRBJ1-1,ASSRDWNTEAF
TRBV2,TRBJ1-1,ATNGGREVGTEAF
TRBV7-2,TRBJ1-2,ASSFTSGQHYGYT
TRBV30,TRBJ1-1,AWSDRRGGDTEAF
TRBV27,TRBJ2-7,ASSLVWGQGTYEQY
TRBV28,TRBJ1-3,ASSLNRGSGNTIY
TRBV12-3/TRBV12-4,TRBJ1-5,ASSLGGFVQPQH
TRBV5-1,TRBJ2-2,ASSSRTGGGTGELF
TRBV7-2,TRBJ2-1,ASSSATGNSYNEQF
TRBV5-1,TRBJ2-1,ASSPLERNEQF
TRBV28,TRBJ2-3,ASSLFGGGDTQY
TRBV7-2,TRBJ2-3,ASSFLGTSGRTDMQY
TRBV3-1,TRBJ1-5,ASSLTRGNQPQH
TRBV20-1,TRBJ1-6,SAKTGGENSPLH
TRBV5-1,TRBJ2-5,ASSGGVVGETQY
TRBV3-1,TRBJ1-4,ASSQDLGSRNEKLF
TRBV7-2,TRBJ2-7,ASSLIRQGKNSYEQY
TRBV30,TRBJ2-7,AWSVQPYEQY
TRBV24-1,TRBJ2-1,AIVSGGNEQF
TRBV29-1,TRBJ1-1,SVGGLMNTEAF
TRBV6-5,TRBJ2-2,ASSYSTGWGELF
TRBV7-8,TRBJ2-5,ASSFPPWTSGKQETQY
TRBV4-1,TRBJ2-1,ASSPGQGALAGERNEQF